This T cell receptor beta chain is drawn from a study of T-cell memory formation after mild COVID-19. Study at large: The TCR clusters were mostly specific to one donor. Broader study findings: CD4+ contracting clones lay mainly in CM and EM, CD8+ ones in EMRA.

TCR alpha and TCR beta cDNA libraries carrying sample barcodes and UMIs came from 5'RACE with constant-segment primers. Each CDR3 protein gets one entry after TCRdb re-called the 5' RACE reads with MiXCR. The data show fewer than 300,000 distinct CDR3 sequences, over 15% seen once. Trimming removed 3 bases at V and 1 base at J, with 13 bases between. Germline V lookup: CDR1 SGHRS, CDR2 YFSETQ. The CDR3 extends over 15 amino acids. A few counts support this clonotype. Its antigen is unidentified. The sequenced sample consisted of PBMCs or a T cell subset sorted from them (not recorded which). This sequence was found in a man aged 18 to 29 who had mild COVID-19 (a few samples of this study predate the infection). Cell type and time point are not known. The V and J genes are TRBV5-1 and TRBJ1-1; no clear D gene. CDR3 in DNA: TGCGCCAGCAGCTCGCTGGGGAGTCAGAACACTGAAGCTTTCTTT. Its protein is CASSSLGSQNTEAFF.